This T cell receptor (beta chain) was recovered during a study of graft-versus-host responses after intestinal transplantation. Overall study context: Multivisceral, liver-intestinal, or isolated intestinal grafts went to recipients. Among the recipients, all got anti-thymocyte globulin induction and then tacrolimus and steroids for two to four years.

This CDR3 is built from 12 residues. V was clipped by 2 bases and J by 4 bases, with 4 bases between them. Germline CDR1 reads SEHNR; CDR2 reads FQNEAQ (reference sequence). Concerning this clone: Its antigen remains unknown.

Regarding the study as a whole: An association linked early post-transplant HvG declines with peak circulating GvH clone levels.

Clones were read by immunoSEQ multiplex PCR, and TCRdb kept only the in-frame ones, dropping some. This table holds tens of thousands of clones, approximately 82% found once. The specimen comprised PBMCs, sampled 28 days after intestinal transplant. The V and J genes are TRBV7-9 and TRBJ2-3; no firm D call. The sequence was collected from a human patient who received an intestinal transplant, so some T cells may come from the graft donor. CDR3 residues: CASSLSSDTQYF. CDR3 nucleotides: TGTGCCAGCAGCTTAAGCTCAGATACGCAGTATTTT.